This is a list of T cell receptor beta chains from one sample in a study of metastatic and nonmetastatic thyroid tumors. From the PCR reads, TCRdb re-called clones with MiXCR. The sample consists of tens of thousands of clones, approximately 24% of them appearing once. The sample comprised tumor tissue. The source is a female donor with papillary thyroid cancer or a benign thyroid nodule (not recorded which). Some clones in this sample may be carry-over from other donors' samples. The CDR3 runs from the conserved cysteine through the conserved F or W. Fields, in order: CDR3 protein, CDR3 DNA, D gene, clone size, J gene, V gene. A D gene is named only where the DNA matches it firmly. Only some rows state a clone size, as once, few, many or a class for expanded clones.

CDR3: CASSLFATDYEQYF
DNA: TGTGCCAGCAGTTTATTCGCGACAGACTACGAGCAGTACTTC
D: -
size: -
J: TRBJ2-7
V: TRBV27

CDR3: CASSLRREGGFEQYF
DNA: TGTGCCAGCAGTTTACGCAGGGAGGGTGGGTTCGAGCAGTACTTC
D: TRBD2
size: -
J: TRBJ2-7
V: TRBV27

CDR3: CSARFGGNTGELFF
DNA: TGCAGTGCTAGATTTGGAGGAAACACCGGGGAGCTGTTTTTT
D: -
size: -
J: TRBJ2-2
V: TRBV20-1

CDR3: CAISEAGVGYGYTF
DNA: TGTGCCATCAGTGAAGCAGGGGTTGGCTATGGCTACACCTTC
D: -
size: few
J: TRBJ1-2
V: TRBV10-1

CDR3: CASSETYGVAVNTIYF
DNA: TGTGCCAGCAGTGAAACGTACGGGGTAGCAGTAAACACCATATATTTT
D: -
size: -
J: TRBJ1-3
V: TRBV6-1

CDR3: CASKRTGTYEQYF
DNA: TGTGCCAGCAAAAGGACAGGGACCTACGAGCAGTACTTC
D: TRBD1
size: few
J: TRBJ2-7
V: TRBV28

CDR3: CASSFEGGNQPQHF
DNA: TGTGCCAGCAGCTTTGAGGGGGGAAATCAGCCCCAGCATTTT
D: -
size: -
J: TRBJ1-5
V: TRBV3-1

CDR3: CASSLIGTGEPFF
DNA: TGTGCCAGCAGTTTAATTGGAACCGGGGAGCCGTTTTTT
D: -
size: -
J: TRBJ2-2
V: TRBV27

CDR3: CSVARVLGKGGASYNEQFF
DNA: TGCAGCGTGGCCCGGGTCTTGGGAAAAGGGGGAGCCTCCTACAATGAGCAGTTCTTC
D: -
size: many
J: TRBJ2-1
V: TRBV29-1

CDR3: CASSLFGGTGEGNEQYF
DNA: TGTGCCAGCAGCCTCTTTGGAGGGACAGGGGAAGGTAACGAGCAGTACTTC
D: TRBD1
size: -
J: TRBJ2-7
V: TRBV11-2

CDR3: CASSLYLATEAFF
DNA: TGTGCCAGCAGTTTATACCTTGCTACTGAAGCTTTCTTT
D: -
size: many
J: TRBJ1-1
V: TRBV27

CDR3: CASSLTSFANEQFF
DNA: TGTGCCAGCAGCTTAACTAGCTTCGCCAATGAGCAGTTCTTC
D: -
size: few
J: TRBJ2-1
V: TRBV11-2

CDR3: CSVGRGHEQFF
DNA: TGCAGTGTAGGCAGGGGACATGAGCAGTTCTTC
D: -
size: many
J: TRBJ2-1
V: TRBV29-1

CDR3: CAISSGRVADTQYF
DNA: TGTGCCATCAGTAGCGGGAGGGTGGCAGATACGCAGTATTTT
D: TRBD2
size: -
J: TRBJ2-3
V: TRBV10-3

CDR3: CATREGQGYEQYF
DNA: TGTGCCACCAGGGAGGGACAGGGCTACGAGCAGTACTTC
D: TRBD1
size: large
J: TRBJ2-7
V: TRBV15

CDR3: CASSYPGGKQYF
DNA: TGTGCCAGCAGTTACCCCGGGGGCAAGCAGTACTTC
D: -
size: few
J: TRBJ2-7
V: TRBV6-2/TRBV6-3